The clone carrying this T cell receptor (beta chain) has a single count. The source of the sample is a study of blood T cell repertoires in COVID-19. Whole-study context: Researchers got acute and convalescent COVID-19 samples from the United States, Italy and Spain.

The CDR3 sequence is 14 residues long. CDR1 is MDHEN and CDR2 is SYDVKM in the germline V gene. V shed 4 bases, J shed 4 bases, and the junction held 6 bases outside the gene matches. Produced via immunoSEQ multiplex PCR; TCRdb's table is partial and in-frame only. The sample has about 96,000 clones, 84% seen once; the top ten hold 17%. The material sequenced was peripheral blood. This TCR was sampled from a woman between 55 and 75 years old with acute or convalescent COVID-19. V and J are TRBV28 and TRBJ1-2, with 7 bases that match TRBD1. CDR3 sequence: CASSSRQGPYGYTF. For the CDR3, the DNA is TGTGCCAGCAGTTCTAGACAGGGACCCTATGGCTACACCTTC.